The 3 T cell receptor beta chains below all came from one sample that was sequenced in a study of OX40 agonist ivuxolimab in advanced cancers. The method was immunoSEQ multiplex PCR; TCRdb's version includes in-frame clones alone and lacks a portion of them. The sample records about 64,000 clones, more than 85% being singletons. The sample was CD4+ or CD8+ T cells sorted from blood, taken in a trial of the OX40 agonist ivuxolimab. These receptors all come from an adult with an advanced solid tumor such as melanoma, head and neck, liver or kidney cancer.

This clone is a singleton in its sample. This sequence joins TRBV6-7 and TRBJ1-4; D is possibly TRBD1 (6 bases). TRBV6-7 is given ORF status, its function remaining uncertain. The CDR3 runs 14 residues. V lost 11 bases to trimming and J lost 4 bases, with 17 bases between them. The CDR3 is CAPHAPGVNEKLFF. The DNA of the CDR3 is TGTGCCCCCCACGCTCCAGGGGTTAATGAAAAACTGTTTTTT.

The chain has TRBV25-1 and TRBJ2-1, with 16 bases that match TRBD2. The length of the CDR3 is 15 residues. The germline V gene encodes CDR1 MGHDK and CDR2 SYGVNS. Trimming at V came to 4 bases and at J to 8 bases, leaving 2 bases not matched to a gene. In DNA, the CDR3 is TGTGCCAGCAGTGGGGGACTAGCGGGAGGGTATGAGCAGTTCTTC. Residues: CASSGGLAGGYEQFF.

The chain joins TRBV30 to TRBJ2-7; TRBD1 might be the D (6 bases). The CDR3 runs to 14 residues. Germline V gene sequence: CDR1 GTSNPN, CDR2 SVGIG (reference sequence). The V and J ends lost 5 bases and 3 bases respectively, with 17 bases between them. Here the CDR3 DNA reads TGTGCCTGGCGGTGGCGGGCAGGGGTCTACGAGCAGTACTTC. Translated: CAWRWRAGVYEQYF.